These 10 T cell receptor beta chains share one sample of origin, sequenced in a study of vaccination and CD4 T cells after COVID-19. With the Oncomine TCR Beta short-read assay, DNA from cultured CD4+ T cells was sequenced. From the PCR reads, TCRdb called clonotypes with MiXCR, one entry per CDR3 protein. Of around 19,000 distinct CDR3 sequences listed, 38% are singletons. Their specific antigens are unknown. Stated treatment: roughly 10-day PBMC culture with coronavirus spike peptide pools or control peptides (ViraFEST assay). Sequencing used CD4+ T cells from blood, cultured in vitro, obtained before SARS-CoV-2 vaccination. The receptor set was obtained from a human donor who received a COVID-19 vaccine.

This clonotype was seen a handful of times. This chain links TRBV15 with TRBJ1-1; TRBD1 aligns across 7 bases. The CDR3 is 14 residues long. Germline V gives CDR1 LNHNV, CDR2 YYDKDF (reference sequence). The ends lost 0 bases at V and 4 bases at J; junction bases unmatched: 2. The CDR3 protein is CATSRDRGITEAFF. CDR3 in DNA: TGTGCCACCAGCAGAGACAGGGGGATCACTGAAGCTTTCTTT.

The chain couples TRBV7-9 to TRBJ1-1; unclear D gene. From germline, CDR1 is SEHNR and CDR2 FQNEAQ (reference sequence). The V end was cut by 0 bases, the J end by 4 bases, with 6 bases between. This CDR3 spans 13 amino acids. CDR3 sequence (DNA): TGTGCCAGCAGCTTAGCGCCCCGCACTGAAGCTTTCTTT. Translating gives CASSLAPRTEAFF.

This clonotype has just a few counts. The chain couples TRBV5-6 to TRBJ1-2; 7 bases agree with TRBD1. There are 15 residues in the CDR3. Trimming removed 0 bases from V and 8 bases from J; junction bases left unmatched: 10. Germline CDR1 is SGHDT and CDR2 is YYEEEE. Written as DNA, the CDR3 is TGTGCCAGCAGCTTGGTGGGACAGAGGGCATCGGGCTACACCTTC. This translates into CASSLVGQRASGYTF.

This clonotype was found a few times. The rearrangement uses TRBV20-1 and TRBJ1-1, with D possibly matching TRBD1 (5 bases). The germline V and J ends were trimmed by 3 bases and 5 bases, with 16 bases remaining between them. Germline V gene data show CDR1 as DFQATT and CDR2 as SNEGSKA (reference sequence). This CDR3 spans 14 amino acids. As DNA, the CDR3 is TGCAGTGCTAGTTCTCGGCAGGGTGCGACTGAAGCTTTCTTT. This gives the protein CSASSRQGATEAFF.

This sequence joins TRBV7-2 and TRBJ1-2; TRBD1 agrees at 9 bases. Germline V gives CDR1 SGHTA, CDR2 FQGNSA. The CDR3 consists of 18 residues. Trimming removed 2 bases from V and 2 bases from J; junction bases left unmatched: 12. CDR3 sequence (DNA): TGTGCCAGCAGCTTAACGTTGACAGGGGGGCGGCAGAACTATGGCTACACCTTC. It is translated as CASSLTLTGGRQNYGYTF.

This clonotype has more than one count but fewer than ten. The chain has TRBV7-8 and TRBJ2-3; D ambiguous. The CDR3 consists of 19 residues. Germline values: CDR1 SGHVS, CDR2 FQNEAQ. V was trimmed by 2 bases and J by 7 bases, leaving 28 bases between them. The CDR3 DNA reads TGTGCCAGCAGCTTAAGTCGTGTCCGGACCAGGAGAGATCGGCATACGCAGTATTTT. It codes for CASSLSRVRTRRDRHTQYF.

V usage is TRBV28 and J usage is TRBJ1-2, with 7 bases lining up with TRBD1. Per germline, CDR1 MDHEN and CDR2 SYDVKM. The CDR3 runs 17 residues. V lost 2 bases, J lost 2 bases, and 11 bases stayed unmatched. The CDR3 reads CASSLSAGTDINYGYTF. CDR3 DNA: TGTGCCAGCAGTTTAAGTGCCGGGACAGACATAAACTATGGCTACACCTTC.

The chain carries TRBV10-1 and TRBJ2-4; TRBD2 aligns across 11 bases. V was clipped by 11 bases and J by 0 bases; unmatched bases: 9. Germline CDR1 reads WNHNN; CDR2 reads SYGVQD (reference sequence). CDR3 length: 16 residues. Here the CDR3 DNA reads TGCGCCGGGTCTCTAGCGGGGGGACTAGCCAAAAACATTCAGTACTTC. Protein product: CAGSLAGGLAKNIQYF.

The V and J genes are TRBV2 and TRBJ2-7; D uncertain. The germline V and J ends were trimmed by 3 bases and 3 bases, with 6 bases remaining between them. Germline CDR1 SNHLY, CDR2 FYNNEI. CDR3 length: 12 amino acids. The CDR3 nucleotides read TGTGCCAGCAGTGACCTCCTCTACGAGCAGTACTTC. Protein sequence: CASSDLLYEQYF.

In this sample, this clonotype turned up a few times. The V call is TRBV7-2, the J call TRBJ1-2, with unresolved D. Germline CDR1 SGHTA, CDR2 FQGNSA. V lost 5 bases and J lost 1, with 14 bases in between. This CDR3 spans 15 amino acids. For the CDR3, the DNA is TGTGCCAGCAGCGAAAGGGCCCAACTTAACTATGGCTACACCTTC. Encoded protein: CASSERAQLNYGYTF.